This T cell receptor beta chain emerged from a study of blood T cell repertoires in COVID-19. As for the study in general: The study drew acute and convalescent COVID-19 samples from the United States, Italy and Spain. T cells, B-cell-depleted T cells, or PBMCs supplied cDNA or gDNA.

The CDR3 runs 14 residues. The V end lost 5 bases, the J end lost 5 bases, and 16 bases lay between the germline ends. Germline loops: CDR1 SQVTM, CDR2 ANQGSEA. Under the authors' procedure: Estimated nucleated cell counts came from reference gene primer amplification. TCRdb's table, derived via immunoSEQ multiplex PCR, lists solely in-frame clones and lacks some. The V and J calls and clone size were taken over from that table, and D and trimming were inferred from the DNA. The table records 150,000 or so clones, around 91% of them present only once. The chain joins TRBV29-1 to TRBJ2-1; weak D call: TRBD1 (6 bases). Sequences were obtained from peripheral blood. The TCR originated in a woman between 40 and 50 years old with acute or convalescent COVID-19. The CDR3 DNA follows: TGCAGCGTTTCCCTGACAGGCGGCAACAATGAGCAGTTCTTC. Its protein is CSVSLTGGNNEQFF.